The 16 T cell receptor beta chains given below trace back to one sample, sequenced in a study of T cell repertoires in cytomegalovirus infection. TCRdb independently ran MiXCR on the reads; one entry per CDR3 protein. The repertoire has roughly 300,000 distinct CDR3 sequences, about 23% of them found once; the top ten carry 11% to 15%. Sequenced sample: PBMCs. The receptors originated from a human donor in good health (CMV status not recorded). Some clones in this sample may be carry-over from other donors' samples.

This chain connects TRBV28 to TRBJ2-1; D might be TRBD1 or TRBD2, each matching 5 bases. The CDR3 is made up of 13 amino acids. Per the germline V gene, CDR1 is MDHEN and CDR2 is SYDVKM. Trimming stripped 6 bases from V and 15 bases from J, with 21 bases between. CDR3 region: CASSPQAEATGFF. The CDR3 DNA reads as TGTGCCAGCAGCCCTCAAGCGGAGGCCACAGGGTTCTTC.

Only a few counts were recorded for this clonotype. The gene calls are TRBV28 and TRBJ2-7, with D tentatively TRBD1 (5 bases). The CDR3 extends over 16 amino acids. Germline V gene lookup returns CDR1 MDHEN and CDR2 SYDVKM. V lost 1 base, J lost 3 bases, and 16 bases lay in between. The CDR3 is CASSLFARVIVYEQYF. CDR3 nucleotides: TGTGCCAGCAGTTTATTCGCCAGGGTCATAGTCTACGAGCAGTACTTC. Together with reference TRBV28 and TRBJ2-7, the CDR3 gives the full variable domain: DVKVTQSSRYLVKRTGEKVFLECVQDMDHENMFWYRQDPGLGLRLIYFSYDVKMKEKGDIPEGYSVSREKKERFSLILESASTNQTSMYLCASSLFARVIVYEQYFGPGTRLTVT.

The chain uses TRBV29-1 and TRBJ2-3; D remains ambiguous. Trimming removed 3 bases at V and 4 bases at J, with 11 bases between. This CDR3 is built from 13 residues. Germline V gives CDR1 SQVTM, CDR2 ANQGSEA. CDR3 nucleotides: TGCAGCGTTGATTCCGGGTTGCCAGATACGCAGTATTTT. Translating gives CSVDSGLPDTQYF.

The V gene is TRBV4-3, the J gene TRBJ2-4, with D perhaps assigned TRBD1 or TRBD2 (6 bases each). Germline CDR1 is LGHNA and CDR2 is YSLEER. Trimming stripped 0 bases from V and 8 bases from J, with 14 bases between. The CDR3 is 15 amino acids. Written as DNA, the CDR3 is TGCGCCAGCAGCCAAGATGGGGGGCTAGTGGACATTCAGTACTTC. Its protein is CASSQDGGLVDIQYF.

This clonotype was recorded at least ten times. The chain uses TRBV7-2 and TRBJ1-2; D may be TRBD1 (6 bases). The V gene lost 0 bases and the J gene lost 8 bases, with 16 bases spanning the gap. Germline V gene lookup returns CDR1 SGHTA and CDR2 FQGNSA. The CDR3 spans 15 residues. The CDR3 nucleotides read TGTGCCAGCAGCTTAGCATGGTTGGCAGGGGACGGCTACACCTTC. It encodes CASSLAWLAGDGYTF.

The chain links TRBV14 to TRBJ1-1; 10 positions match TRBD1. The V and J ends lost 4 bases and 11 bases, in that order; junction bases with no gene match: 10. This CDR3 comprises 14 residues. CDR1 and CDR2 (germline): SGHDN, FVKESK. CDR3 DNA sequence: TGTGCCAGCAGCCCCTGGGACAGGGGAAAAACGGCTTTCTTT. Its protein product is CASSPWDRGKTAFF.

This chain connects TRBV5-1 to TRBJ2-3; 7 bases fit TRBD2. This CDR3 contains 17 residues. Germline values: CDR1 SGHRS, CDR2 YFSETQ. The V gene end was trimmed by 0 bases and the J gene end by 4 bases; junction bases not matched to a gene: 11. CDR3 amino acids: CASSLVSSGNPADTQYF. As DNA, the CDR3 is TGCGCCAGCAGCTTGGTGTCTAGCGGAAACCCAGCAGATACGCAGTATTTT.

The V gene is TRBV7-2, the J gene TRBJ2-7; TRBD2 matches 12 bases. J lost 7 bases, V lost 4 bases, and 14 bases had no gene match. The CDR3 runs to 17 residues. From germline, CDR1 is SGHTA and CDR2 FQGNSA. CDR3 DNA sequence: TGTGCCAGCAGCTCGCACAGACTAGCGGGAGTTTCGGGTGAGCAGTACTTC. It yields the protein CASSSHRLAGVSGEQYF. The variable domain in full, with the rest retrieved from reference TRBV7-2 and TRBJ2-7, is GAGVSQSPSNKVTEKGKDVELRCDPISGHTALYWYRQSLGQGLEFLIYFQGNSAPDKSGLPSDRFSAERTGGSVSTLTIQRTQQEDSAVYLCASSSHRLAGVSGEQYFGPGTRLTVT.

There are a few counts of this clonotype. V and J are TRBV6-4 and TRBJ2-3; the D gene could be TRBD1 or TRBD2 (5 bases each). Germline CDR1 reads MRHNA; CDR2 reads SNTAGT. The CDR3 has 14 amino acids. Trimming removed 5 bases at V and 6 bases at J, with 15 bases between. The CDR3 sequence: CASSSSGGRDTQYF. DNA of the CDR3: TGTGCCAGCAGTAGTAGTGGGGGACGGGATACGCAGTATTTT.

This clonotype was recorded at least ten times. The chain joins TRBV7-2 to TRBJ1-4; D is perhaps TRBD1 (5 bases). V was clipped by 6 bases and J by 8 bases, with 19 bases between them. Germline-derived CDR1 and CDR2 are SGHTA and FQGNSA. The CDR3 has 15 residues. Here the CDR3 reads CASRFSGGRREKLFF. The CDR3 DNA reads TGTGCCAGCAGATTTAGTGGGGGGAGAAGGGAAAAACTGTTTTTT. The full variable domain, with the rest looked up from reference TRBV7-2 and TRBJ1-4, is GAGVSQSPSNKVTEKGKDVELRCDPISGHTALYWYRQSLGQGLEFLIYFQGNSAPDKSGLPSDRFSAERTGGSVSTLTIQRTQQEDSAVYLCASRFSGGRREKLFFGSGTQLSVL.

The chain carries TRBV6-1 and TRBJ1-5; TRBD1 matches at 9 bases. CDR1 and CDR2 from the germline V gene are MNHNS and SASEGT. Unmatched junction bases numbered 10, after V lost 7 bases and J lost 0 bases. The CDR3 has 17 amino acids. Here the CDR3 DNA reads TGTGCCAGCACAGTCGGGACAGGGTTCAATAGCAATCAGCCCCAGCATTTT. Its protein is CASTVGTGFNSNQPQHF.

In its sample, this clonotype was seen many times. V is TRBV28 and J is TRBJ1-1, with TRBD1 identical over 7 bases. V lost 5 bases, J lost 9 bases, and 9 bases stayed unmatched. Germline values: CDR1 MDHEN, CDR2 SYDVKM. This CDR3 has 13 residues. The CDR3 DNA is TGTGCCAGCAGTCCTCTTCGGACAGGCAAAGCTTTCTTT. Its protein product is CASSPLRTGKAFF.

This rearrangement joins TRBV6-1 to TRBJ2-1, with TRBD2 matching 10 bases. Germline CDR1 reads MNHNS; CDR2 reads SASEGT. The CDR3 totals 16 residues. V gave up 0 bases and J gave up 9 bases; unmatched junction bases: 8. The CDR3 spells CASSEAGLAVAGEQFF. As DNA, the CDR3 is TGTGCCAGCAGTGAAGCCGGACTAGCGGTTGCGGGTGAGCAGTTCTTC.

For this clonotype: A much larger clone sits a single nucleotide away, making a read error possible. This chain links TRBV7-3 with TRBJ2-1; perhaps TRBD1 as D (5 bases). Germline V gene sequence: CDR1 SGHTA, CDR2 FQGTGA. V shed 4 bases and J shed 1 base, with 11 bases lying between them. The CDR3 sequence is 15 residues long. This CDR3 reads CASSSQESSYNEQFF. For the CDR3, the DNA is TGTGCCAGCAGCTCACAGGAGAGTTCCTACAATGAGCAGTTCTTC.

The table lists this clonotype with a count of one. Just one base apart from a much larger clone, this may be a read error. No conserved phenylalanine or tryptophan ends this CDR3, so it is likely a read error. V and J are TRBV28 and TRBJ2-3, with D tentatively TRBD2 (6 bases). The ends were cut back, 2 bases at V and 5 bases at J, with 17 bases in the middle. This CDR3 comprises 16 residues. From germline, CDR1 is MDHEN and CDR2 SYDVKM. This CDR3 is CASSLQPRGLGDTQYS. The CDR3 DNA reads as TGTGCCAGCAGTTTACAACCCCGGGGACTCGGAGATACGCAGTATTCT.

The chain carries TRBV9 and TRBJ2-4; a weak D match, TRBD1 (6 bases). The CDR3 is made up of 16 amino acids. Germline CDR1 SGDLS, CDR2 YYNGEE. The ends were cut back, 0 bases at V and 3 bases at J, with 13 bases in the middle. The CDR3 region has the DNA TGTGCCAGCAGCGTAGGAGTGGGGGCGGTCAAAAACATTCAGTACTTC. Translation gives CASSVGVGAVKNIQYF.